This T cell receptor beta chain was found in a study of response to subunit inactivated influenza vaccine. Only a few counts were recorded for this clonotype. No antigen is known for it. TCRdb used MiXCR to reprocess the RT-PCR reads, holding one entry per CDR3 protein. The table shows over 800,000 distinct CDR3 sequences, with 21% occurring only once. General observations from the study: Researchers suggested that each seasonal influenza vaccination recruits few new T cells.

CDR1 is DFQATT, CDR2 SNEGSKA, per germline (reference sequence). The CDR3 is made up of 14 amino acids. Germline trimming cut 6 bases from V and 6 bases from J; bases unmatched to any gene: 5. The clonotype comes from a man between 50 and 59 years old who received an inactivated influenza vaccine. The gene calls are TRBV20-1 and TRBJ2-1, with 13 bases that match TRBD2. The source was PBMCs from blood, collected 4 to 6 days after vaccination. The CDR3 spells CSARTSGRINEQFF. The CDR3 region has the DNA TGCAGTGCCCGGACTAGCGGGAGAATCAATGAGCAGTTCTTC.